The 5 T cell receptor beta chains below come from one sample, sequenced in a study of shared clonotypes between healthy human individuals. Assay used: immunoSEQ multiplex PCR; TCRdb lists only in-frame clones, some missing. The sample gives about 1,500,000 clones, around 97% of which show up once; over 1% is in the top ten. What was sequenced was naive CD4+ T cells sorted from blood. Specified subset: CD45RA+ positively selected. The receptors were sampled from a man aged 30-40 years in good health.

The gene calls are TRBV27 and TRBJ2-7; 9 positions match TRBD1. This CDR3 is 17 amino acids long. The J segment lost 1 base and the V segment lost 2 bases, leaving 9 bases of the junction unmatched. Germline V gene data show CDR1 as MNHEY and CDR2 as SMNVEV (reference sequence). The CDR3 here is CASSLRWTGESSYEQYF. CDR3 DNA: TGTGCCAGCAGTTTACGATGGACAGGGGAGTCATCCTACGAGCAGTACTTC.

The V gene is TRBV27, the J gene TRBJ2-3; D gene unclear. V was pared by 5 bases and J by 6 bases, with 18 bases between. Germline V CDR1 and CDR2: MNHEY, SMNVEV (reference sequence). The CDR3 consists of 15 residues. CDR3 DNA: TGTGCCAGCAGTCATGAGGTATTAAGTGTGGATACGCAGTATTTT. This gives the protein CASSHEVLSVDTQYF.

The V call is TRBV28, the J call TRBJ1-3; 10 bases agree with TRBD1. Germline CDR1 and CDR2: MDHEN and SYDVKM. With 6 bases clipped from V and 3 bases from J, the junction kept 14 bases outside the gene matches. This CDR3 has 18 amino acids. CDR3 bases: TGTGCCAGCAGCCCTTACCTCGACAGGGGGCGATATGGAAACACCATATATTTT. Protein: CASSPYLDRGRYGNTIYF.

The chain joins TRBV14 to TRBJ1-5; D gene uncertain. The germline V gene has CDR1 SGHDN and CDR2 FVKESK. The CDR3 consists of 16 residues. Deletions cut 0 bases from V and 0 bases from J, with 9 bases between. Here the CDR3 DNA reads TGTGCCAGCAGCCAAGATACCGGATATAGCAATCAGCCCCAGCATTTT. Protein sequence: CASSQDTGYSNQPQHF.

This clone was recorded only once. The rearrangement uses TRBV30 and TRBJ1-1; D is unresolved. Trimming stripped 4 bases from V and 0 bases from J, with 9 bases between. Germline-derived CDR1 and CDR2 are GTSNPN and SVGIG (reference sequence). The CDR3 contains 13 residues. The CDR3 spells CAWTTVLNTEAFF. The CDR3 DNA is TGTGCCTGGACCACCGTATTGAACACTGAAGCTTTCTTT.